The next 19 T cell receptor beta chains were all read from a single sample in a study of blood T cells in healthy people across ages. Then a second PCR, running roughly 7 to 11 cycles, was carried out with a sample-barcoded 5' primer and a J-beta primer mix. MiXCR, applied by TCRdb to the 5' RACE reads, yields one record per CDR3 protein. Of under 850,000 distinct CDR3 sequences listed, around 34% are singletons. The specimen sequenced was blood. These receptors originate from a man between 18 and 29 years old in good health.

The chain employs TRBV7-3 and TRBJ1-1; no reliable D call. The CDR3 length is 19 residues. V lost 3 bases and J lost 2, with 25 bases in between. From germline, CDR1 is SGHTA and CDR2 FQGTGA. CDR3 nucleotides: TGTGCCAGCAGCTTCAGATTGGAGTGGAGTACAAGGGAAAACACTGAAGCTTTCTTT. It yields the protein CASSFRLEWSTRENTEAFF.

The CDR3 sequence is CASSGEGQAIYEQYF. In DNA form, the CDR3 reads TGTGCCAGCAGCGGGGAGGGACAGGCTATCTACGAGCAGTACTTC. The chain employs TRBV5-6 and TRBJ2-5; D is perhaps TRBD1 (8 bases). The DNA end is a closer match to TRBJ2-7, so the J assignment may be wrong. The CDR3 is 15 amino acids. CDR1 is SGHDT and CDR2 is YYEEEE in the germline V gene.

The J gene is TRBJ1-5, the V gene TRBV5-5, with D perhaps TRBD1 (6 bases). The CDR3 totals 15 residues. Germline CDR1 reads SGHKS; CDR2 reads YYEKEE (reference sequence). The V gene lost 0 bases and the J gene lost 5 bases, with 12 bases spanning the gap. The CDR3 is CASSLEWGRYQPQHF. CDR3 coding DNA: TGTGCCAGCAGCTTGGAGTGGGGGCGATATCAGCCCCAGCATTTT.

This clonotype has just a few counts. The rearrangement uses TRBV4-2 and TRBJ1-1; D is ambiguous. The CDR3 has 14 amino acids. Deletions cut 1 base from V and 6 bases from J, with 12 bases between. Germline V gene sequence: CDR1 LGHNA, CDR2 YNFKEQ. In nucleotides, the CDR3 is TGTGCCAGCAGCCAAGGTGACCGGAGTCCTGAAGCTTTCTTT. It encodes CASSQGDRSPEAFF.

Only a few counts were recorded for this clonotype. The chain uses TRBV4-3 and TRBJ2-2; 9 nucleotides line up with TRBD2. Germline trimming cut 4 bases from V and 4 bases from J; bases unmatched to any gene: 10. The CDR3 is 17 residues long. CDR1 LGHNA and CDR2 YSLEER come from the germline V gene. The CDR3 DNA reads as TGCGCCAGCAGCCTTAACGCGGGGGGGTTTTTCACCGGGGAGCTGTTTTTT. It is translated as CASSLNAGGFFTGELFF.

In its sample, this clonotype was seen a few times. This rearrangement joins TRBV14 to TRBJ1-5; D uncertain. The CDR3 totals 14 residues. Trimming stripped 4 bases from V and 3 bases from J, with 10 bases between. CDR1 and CDR2 (germline): SGHDN, FVKESK. The CDR3 loop is CASSPRNSNQPQHF. CDR3 nucleotides: TGTGCCAGCAGCCCCCGGAATTCCAATCAGCCCCAGCATTTT.

This clonotype was detected many times. The chain joins TRBV12-3 or TRBV12-4 to TRBJ2-3; 10 bases are a match to TRBD1. With V trimmed by 6 bases and J by 6 bases, 15 bases remained unmatched. This CDR3 has 17 amino acids. CDR3 coding DNA: TGTGCCAGCAGGACCTACGTTCCGGGACAGGGGTCCGATACGCAGTATTTT. It encodes CASRTYVPGQGSDTQYF.

This clonotype was seen just once. The chain is built from TRBV11-2 and TRBJ2-1, with 16 positions matching TRBD2. V dropped 3 bases and J dropped 10; count of bases not matched to a gene: 9. The germline CDR1 and CDR2 sequences are SGHAT and FQNNGV. The CDR3 is 17 amino acids. CDR3 sequence (DNA): TGTGCCAGCAGCTTGCCCGGGACTAGCGGGGGGGGGAGCGAGCAGTTCTTC. Translated: CASSLPGTSGGGSEQFF. Combining the CDR3 with reference TRBV11-2 and TRBJ2-1 gives the whole variable domain EAGVAQSPRYKIIEKRQSVAFWCNPISGHATLYWYQQILGQGPKLLIQFQNNGVVDDSQLPKDRFSAERLKGVDSTLKIQPAKLEDSAVYLCASSLPGTSGGGSEQFFGPGTRLTVL.

The CDR3: CASSKAEGQETQFF. CDR3 nucleotide sequence: TGTGCCAGCAGCAAAGCAGAGGGCCAGGAGACCCAGTTCTTC. The chain employs TRBV21-1 and TRBJ2-1; TRBD2 is the table's D call and was not checked against the DNA. TRBV21-1 is a listed pseudogene. The CDR3 spans 14 residues.

The chain couples TRBV7-9 to TRBJ2-2, with 11 bases identical to TRBD2. Germline CDR1 is SEHNR and CDR2 is FQNEAQ (reference sequence). The trim removed 4 bases at V and 2 bases at J, leaving 15 bases unmatched. This CDR3 region has 20 residues. The CDR3 sequence is CASSSFGSGGDPENTGELFF. CDR3 sequence (DNA): TGTGCCAGCAGCTCATTTGGTAGCGGGGGGGATCCGGAAAACACCGGGGAGCTGTTTTTT.

This clonotype showed up just a few times. The chain carries TRBV7-2 and TRBJ2-7; TRBD1 aligns across 9 bases. Germline V gene lookup returns CDR1 SGHTA and CDR2 FQGNSA. The trim removed 1 base at V and 6 bases at J, leaving 19 bases unmatched. This CDR3 region has 19 residues. CDR3 bases: TGTGCCAGCAGCTTAGTCTCGGGATTTCCGGGACAGGGAATAGGCGAGCAGTACTTC. Protein product: CASSLVSGFPGQGIGEQYF.

The V and J genes are TRBV5-1 and TRBJ1-2; maybe TRBD1 (6 bases). The CDR3 spans 14 residues. Trimming shortened V by 4 bases and J by 8 bases, and 18 bases separated the two germline ends. The V gene's germline CDR1 is SGHRS and CDR2 YFSETQ. The CDR3, as DNA: TGCGCCAGCAGCCCTACCGGGACACGGAGGGGCTACACCTTC. This encodes CASSPTGTRRGYTF.

This clonotype was counted many times. This chain joins TRBV11-2 and TRBJ2-7; TRBD2 agrees at 7 bases. From germline, CDR1 is SGHAT and CDR2 FQNNGV. The CDR3 is made up of 14 amino acids. The V segment lost 4 bases and the J segment 3 bases; nucleotides outside the gene matches: 6. The CDR3 DNA reads as TGTGCCAGCAGCTCAGCGGGGACCTACTACGAGCAGTACTTC. Protein: CASSSAGTYYEQYF.

Many counts were recorded for this clonotype. The V call is TRBV29-1, the J call TRBJ2-3; perhaps TRBD2 as D (6 bases). The CDR3 extends over 15 amino acids. V was shortened by 3 bases and J by 5 bases, with 18 bases between the two germline ends. CDR1 and CDR2 (germline): SQVTM, ANQGSEA. As DNA, the CDR3 is TGCAGCGTTGAGGCGTGGAGTAGCGGAGGAGATACGCAGTATTTT. As protein: CSVEAWSSGGDTQYF.

This clonotype was seen a few times. V is TRBV6-5 and J is TRBJ2-3; 8 bases align to TRBD2. Germline V gene sequence: CDR1 MNHEY, CDR2 SVGAGI. This CDR3 is 15 amino acids long. The V gene end was trimmed by 2 bases and the J gene end by 5 bases; junction bases not matched to a gene: 6. The CDR3, as DNA: TGTGCCAGCAGTTACCGTCCGGGGGGGAGAGATACGCAGTATTTT. This sequence encodes CASSYRPGGRDTQYF.

The chain has TRBV20-1 and TRBJ1-1, with TRBD1 as a possible D gene (6 bases). The V gene's germline CDR1 is DFQATT and CDR2 SNEGSKA (reference sequence). V lost 7 bases to trimming and J lost 5 bases, with 17 bases between them. CDR3 length: 13 residues. CDR3 nucleotide sequence: TGCAGTGTTCTTAAGGGGGTTAAAACTGAAGCTTTCTTT. Its translation: CSVLKGVKTEAFF.

V is TRBV6-5 and J is TRBJ2-3; the match to TRBD2 covers 9 bases. Germline-derived CDR1 and CDR2 are MNHEY and SVGAGI. The CDR3 sequence is 14 residues long. CDR3 DNA sequence: TGTGCAAGTAGGCTAGCGGGGCAAATAGATACGCAGTATTTT. Amino acids: CASRLAGQIDTQYF.

This clonotype was seen a few times. The rearrangement links TRBV15 to TRBJ2-1; D ambiguous. V was clipped by 0 bases and J by 3 bases, with 9 bases between them. CDR1 is LNHNV and CDR2 is YYDKDF in the germline V gene (reference sequence). CDR3 length equals 15 residues. CDR3 region: CATSREQDLYNEQFF. As DNA, the CDR3 is TGTGCCACCAGCAGAGAGCAGGACCTCTACAATGAGCAGTTCTTC.

The chain combines TRBV21-1 with TRBJ1-2; the DNA was not used to check the table's D call, TRBD1. TRBV21-1 is annotated as a pseudogene. This CDR3 comprises 16 residues. CDR3 loop: CAIEGERQGRNYGYTF. CDR3 DNA: TGTGCCATCGAGGGGGAGAGACAGGGACGTAACTATGGCTACACCTTC.